The 6 T cell receptor beta chains given below trace back to one sample, sequenced in a study of T cells after posttransplantation cyclophosphamide (dated by TCRdb to the mid-2010s). The method was the immunoSEQ multiplex PCR assay. Not all clones reach the TCRdb copy of this immuneACCESS table, which keeps in-frame sequences only. Checked studies attribute under half of the gap to unresolved V genes and leave the rest unexplained. In all, the sample holds 18,000 or so clones, and over 65% of those were seen once. The leading ten clones occupy under 10% of the sample. Material for sequencing was memory CD4+ T cells sorted from blood. These receptors came from a man aged 25 to 40 in good health and a related stem cell transplant donor.

V gene TRBV7-2 combines with J gene TRBJ1-1, with TRBD1 matching 8 bases. CDR1 is SGHTA, CDR2 FQGNSA, per germline. This CDR3 has 14 amino acids. V shed 3 bases, J shed 3 bases, and the junction held 3 bases outside the gene matches. CDR3 DNA sequence: TGTGCCAGCAGCTTGACAGGGGTGGACACTGAAGCTTTCTTT. Translation: CASSLTGVDTEAFF.

The genes are TRBV18 and TRBJ1-1, with D perhaps TRBD1 (6 bases). The V gene's germline CDR1 is KGHSH and CDR2 LQKENI. V was shortened by 3 bases and J by 5 bases, with 10 bases between the two germline ends. The CDR3 totals 13 residues. The CDR3 DNA reads TGTGCCAGCTCACCTACAGGGATAACTGAAGCTTTCTTT. It specifies CASSPTGITEAFF. Together with reference TRBV18 and TRBJ1-1, the CDR3 gives the full variable domain: NAGVMQNPRHLVRRRGQEARLRCSPMKGHSHVYWYRQLPEEGLKFMVYLQKENIIDESGMPKERFSAEFPKEGPSILRIQQVVRGDSAAYFCASSPTGITEAFFGQGTRLTVV.

This clone came up a few times. The chain joins TRBV18 to TRBJ1-5, with D unresolved. Germline V CDR1 and CDR2: KGHSH, LQKENI. The CDR3 is 13 amino acids. V lost 3 bases to trimming and J lost 6 bases, with 9 bases between them. CDR3 bases: TGTGCCAGCTCACCGGAGACGCGTCAGCCCCAGCATTTT. It specifies CASSPETRQPQHF.

The V call is TRBV9, the J call TRBJ1-2; tentatively, D is TRBD1 (6 bases). The CDR3 is 15 amino acids. CDR1 is SGDLS and CDR2 is YYNGEE in the germline V gene. Deletions cut 1 base from V and 2 bases from J, with 12 bases between. CDR3 in amino acids: CASSVSQDSNYGYTF. In nucleotides, the CDR3 is TGTGCCAGCAGCGTAAGCCAGGACAGCAACTATGGCTACACCTTC.

This clone was counted between two and nine times. The V and J genes are TRBV6-1 and TRBJ1-6; perhaps TRBD1 as D (6 bases). Germline-derived CDR1 and CDR2 are MNHNS and SASEGT. This CDR3 region has 14 residues. The ends were cut back, 1 base at V and 7 bases at J, with 8 bases in the middle. The CDR3 coding sequence is TGTGCCAGCAGTGAAGGGACAGAAAATTCACCCCTCCACTTT. Translating gives CASSEGTENSPLHF.

The chain recombines TRBV7-6 with TRBJ1-4, with 10 bases identical to TRBD1. V was pared by 1 base and J by 5 bases, with 1 base of the junction left unmatched. The CDR3 loop spans 15 amino acids. The V gene's germline CDR1 is SGHVS and CDR2 FNYEAQ. DNA for the CDR3: TGTGCCAGCAGCTTAGGGGGACAGGGGAATGAAAAACTGTTTTTT. Residues: CASSLGGQGNEKLFF.